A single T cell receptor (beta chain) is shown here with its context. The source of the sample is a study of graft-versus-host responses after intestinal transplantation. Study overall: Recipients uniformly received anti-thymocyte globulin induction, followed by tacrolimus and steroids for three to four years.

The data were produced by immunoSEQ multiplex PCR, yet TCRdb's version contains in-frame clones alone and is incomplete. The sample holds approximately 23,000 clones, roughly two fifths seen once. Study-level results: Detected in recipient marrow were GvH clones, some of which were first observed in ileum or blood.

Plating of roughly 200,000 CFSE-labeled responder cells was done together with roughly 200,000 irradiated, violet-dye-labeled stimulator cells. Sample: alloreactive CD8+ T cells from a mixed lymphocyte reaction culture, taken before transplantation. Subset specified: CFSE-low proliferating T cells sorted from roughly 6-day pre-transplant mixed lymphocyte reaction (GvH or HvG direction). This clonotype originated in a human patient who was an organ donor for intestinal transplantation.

The CDR3 coding sequence is TGTGCCAGCAGCTTGGACACTAGCGGGGGATACAATGAGCAGTTCTTC. This gives the protein CASSLDTSGGYNEQFF. The V gene is TRBV7-6, the J gene TRBJ2-1, with 11 bases fitting TRBD2. The CDR3 sequence is 16 residues long. Germline values: CDR1 SGHVS, CDR2 FNYEAQ. The junction had 5 bases not matched to a gene; V was cut back by 3 bases and J by 4 bases.